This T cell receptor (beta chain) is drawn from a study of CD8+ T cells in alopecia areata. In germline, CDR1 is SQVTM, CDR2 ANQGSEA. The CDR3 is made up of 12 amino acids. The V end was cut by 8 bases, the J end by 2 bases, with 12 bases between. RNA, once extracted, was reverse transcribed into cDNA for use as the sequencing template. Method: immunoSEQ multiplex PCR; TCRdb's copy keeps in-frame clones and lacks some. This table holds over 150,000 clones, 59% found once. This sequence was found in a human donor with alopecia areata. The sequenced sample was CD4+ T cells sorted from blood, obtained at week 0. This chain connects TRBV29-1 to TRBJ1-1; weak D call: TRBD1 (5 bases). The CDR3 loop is CSCSGGNTEAFF. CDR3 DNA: TGCAGCTGCAGCGGGGGTAACACTGAAGCTTTCTTT.